Shown below are 15 T cell receptor beta chains from a single sample sequenced in a study of shared clonotypes between healthy human individuals. Sequencing used immunoSEQ multiplex PCR; TCRdb keeps in-frame clones, though not all of them. The data hold about 680,000 clones, with under 95% observed a single time. CD8 cells classed as naive were CD45RO-negative and positively selected for CCR7, excluding terminally differentiated effector memory CD45RA+ cells. The sequenced material came from naive CD8+ T cells sorted from blood. These receptors all come from a man under 40 in good health.

This clone was observed a few times. The chain uses TRBV27 and TRBJ2-1; D is unresolved. This CDR3 comprises 11 residues. Per germline, CDR1 MNHEY and CDR2 SMNVEV (reference sequence). Between the trimmed V and J ends, which lost 5 bases and 4 bases, there was a span of 3 bases. For the CDR3, the DNA is TGTGCCAGCAGTATGTACAATGAGCAGTTCTTC. Translated: CASSMYNEQFF.

This clone was recorded many times. The chain has TRBV9 and TRBJ2-7, with unresolved D. The V end lost 3 bases, the J end lost 0 bases, and 7 bases lay between the germline ends. Germline CDR1 SGDLS, CDR2 YYNGEE. This CDR3 is 13 amino acids long. This CDR3 is CASSGMSSYEQYF. CDR3 sequence (DNA): TGTGCCAGCAGCGGTATGAGCTCCTACGAGCAGTACTTC.

J is TRBJ1-5 and V is TRBV4-3; D gene uncertain. CDR3 length: 15 residues. The germline gives CDR1 LGHNA, CDR2 YSLEER. V was shortened by 1 base and J by 2 bases, with 9 bases between the two germline ends. The CDR3 spells CASSQGRYGNQPQHF. DNA for the CDR3: TGCGCCAGCAGCCAAGGGCGTTACGGCAATCAGCCCCAGCATTTT.

This chain links TRBV5-1 with TRBJ1-2; 10 nucleotides align to TRBD1. The germline V gene has CDR1 SGHRS and CDR2 YFSETQ. The V and J ends lost 4 bases and 2 bases, in that order; junction bases with no gene match: 5. The CDR3 spans 15 residues. The CDR3 is CASSIPGQGNYGYTF. The CDR3 DNA sequence: TGCGCCAGCAGCATACCGGGACAGGGGAACTATGGCTACACCTTC.

This sequence joins TRBV6-5 and TRBJ1-1; the match to TRBD1 covers 12 bases. The V segment lost 3 bases and the J segment 3 bases; nucleotides outside the gene matches: 2. The CDR3 is 15 residues long. Germline CDR1 reads MNHEY; CDR2 reads SVGAGI. CDR3 in DNA: TGTGCCAGCAGTTATGGGACAGGGGGCTACACTGAAGCTTTCTTT. Translating gives CASSYGTGGYTEAFF.

This clone appeared once. The V call is TRBV6-5, the J call TRBJ1-2; 9 positions match TRBD1. The germline V gene has CDR1 MNHEY and CDR2 SVGAGI. The CDR3 has 15 amino acids. V was pared by 2 bases and J by 6 bases, with 7 bases of the junction left unmatched. CDR3 sequence: CASSYGTGNLNGYTF. Here the CDR3 DNA reads TGTGCCAGCAGTTACGGGACAGGGAATTTAAATGGCTACACCTTC.

V is TRBV28 and J is TRBJ2-3; either TRBD1 or TRBD2 may fit D (5 bases each). Trimming left V 3 bases short and J 2 bases short, with 9 bases between. The CDR3 covers 14 residues. Per the germline V gene, CDR1 is MDHEN and CDR2 is SYDVKM. CDR3 sequence (DNA): TGTGCCAGCAGTTTGAGGGGCGACACAGATACGCAGTATTTT. Translating it yields CASSLRGDTDTQYF. The whole variable domain, filled in from reference TRBV28 and TRBJ2-3, reads DVKVTQSSRYLVKRTGEKVFLECVQDMDHENMFWYRQDPGLGLRLIYFSYDVKMKEKGDIPEGYSVSREKKERFSLILESASTNQTSMYLCASSLRGDTDTQYFGPGTRLTVL.

The rearrangement links TRBV9 to TRBJ1-2; TRBD1 might be the D (6 bases). V dropped 0 bases and J dropped 7 bases, with 19 bases sitting between them. The CDR3 runs to 16 residues. CDR1 is SGDLS and CDR2 is YYNGEE in the germline V gene. CDR3 sequence (DNA): TGTGCCAGCAGCGTAGGATACCAGGGACATCGGAGTGGCTACACCTTC. It yields the protein CASSVGYQGHRSGYTF.

Note on this clone: Other DNA variants within this sample encode the same CDR3. This rearrangement joins TRBV6-1 to TRBJ2-5, with 7 bases that match TRBD1. This CDR3 is built from 13 residues. Per the germline V gene, CDR1 is MNHNS and CDR2 is SASEGT. V lost 6 bases, J lost 3 bases, and 4 bases stayed unmatched. As DNA, the CDR3 is TGTGCCAGCAGGGGAACAGGGGAAGAGACCCAGTACTTC. Translating gives CASRGTGEETQYF.

In DNA, the CDR3 is TGTGCCAGCAGTAGTCAGTCGATCATGAACACTGAAGCTTTCTTT. Encoded protein: CASSSQSIMNTEAFF. The chain uses TRBV27 and TRBJ1-1; D uncertain. The CDR3 covers 15 residues. Trimming removed 5 bases from V and 0 bases from J, with 13 bases in between. CDR1 is MNHEY, CDR2 SMNVEV, per germline (reference sequence).

The chain has TRBV15 and TRBJ2-7; possibly TRBD1 for D (6 bases). Trimming cost V 5 bases and J 5 bases, with 13 bases left between them. The CDR3 is 13 residues long. Per germline, CDR1 LNHNV and CDR2 YYDKDF (reference sequence). The CDR3 coding sequence is TGTGCCACCAGCGGCAGACAGGCCCACGAGCAGTACTTC. It specifies CATSGRQAHEQYF. The full variable domain, rest sourced from reference TRBV15 and TRBJ2-7, is DAMVIQNPRYQVTQFGKPVTLSCSQTLNHNVMYWYQQKSSQAPKLLFHYYDKDFNNEADTPDNFQSRRPNTSFCFLDIRSPGLGDTAMYLCATSGRQAHEQYFGPGTRLTVT.

This clone was picked up one time. This sample includes further DNA sequences coding for the same CDR3. The chain carries TRBV27 and TRBJ2-7; D may be TRBD2 (6 bases). Germline assignment: CDR1 MNHEY and CDR2 SMNVEV (reference sequence). The CDR3 runs to 14 residues. Deletions cut 3 bases from V and 2 bases from J, with 11 bases between. The CDR3, as DNA: TGTGCCAGCAGTTTTGGGGGGAGGACCTACGAGCAGTACTTC. It encodes CASSFGGRTYEQYF.

The chain combines TRBV14 with TRBJ1-1; D gene ambiguous. The CDR3 extends over 16 amino acids. V lost 3 bases to trimming and J lost 6 bases, with 20 bases between them. Per germline, CDR1 SGHDN and CDR2 FVKESK. CDR3 protein: CASSQKISGFGAEAFF. DNA of the CDR3: TGTGCCAGCAGCCAGAAAATCTCGGGTTTCGGGGCTGAAGCTTTCTTT.

This clone was found once. At the DNA level, this CDR3 is encoded by other sequences in the same sample as well. J is TRBJ2-3 and V is TRBV27; D unclear. This CDR3 has 13 amino acids. The ends were cut back, 3 bases at V and 0 bases at J, with 4 bases in the middle. Germline V gene data show CDR1 as MNHEY and CDR2 as SMNVEV (reference sequence). The CDR3 loop is CASSFSSTDTQYF. CDR3 nucleotide sequence: TGTGCCAGCAGTTTCAGTAGCACAGATACGCAGTATTTT.

This sequence joins TRBV27 and TRBJ2-1; the D is unclear. The CDR3 runs to 14 residues. Per the germline V gene, CDR1 is MNHEY and CDR2 is SMNVEV (reference sequence). With 3 bases removed from V and 3 bases from J, the gap between germline ends came to 9 bases. CDR3 sequence: CASSFPTSYNEQFF. For the CDR3, the DNA is TGTGCCAGCAGTTTCCCGACAAGCTACAATGAGCAGTTCTTC.